This T cell receptor beta chain is drawn from a study of T cells in localized non-small cell lung cancer. Study outcomes and limitations: Uninvolved adjacent lung had more T cell clonality than any other tissue, topping tumor. Owing to sequencing of a solitary tumor region, heterogeneity cannot be discounted. When the top 100 tumor clones were examined, a median approximately 60 of them also appeared in the adjacent lung, which was paired and uninvolved. Patients showing higher blood T cell density tended to see longer overall survival.

This clone was counted between two and nine times. Its antigen is currently unknown. Clones were sequenced by immunoSEQ multiplex PCR, and TCRdb holds only the in-frame ones, with some missing. The sample includes over 1,500 clones, 22% seen only once; the top ten take 26%. Germline loops: CDR1 GTSNPN, CDR2 SVGIG (reference sequence). The CDR3 has 16 residues. The germline V and J ends were trimmed by 1 base and 0 bases, with 13 bases remaining between them. Here the sequenced sample was normal lung tissue next to the tumor, taken before any cancer treatment. This sequence joins TRBV30 and TRBJ1-5; D is possibly TRBD1 (5 bases). The origin of this receptor is a woman aged 35-75 years with stage I lung adenocarcinoma. The CDR3 DNA reads as TGTGCCTGGAGTGCCCCTTGGGGCCCTAGCAATCAGCCCCAGCATTTT. Translated: CAWSAPWGPSNQPQHF.